This TCR beta chain was sequenced for a study of blood T cell repertoires in COVID-19. About the study: Samples of COVID-19 (acute and convalescent) were obtained from the United States, Italy and Spain.

Only in-frame clones appear in the TCRdb table, and some are missing; sequencing was by immunoSEQ multiplex PCR. This table holds about 250,000 clones, around 88% found once. This TCR was recovered from a man in his forties or fifties with active or convalescent COVID-19. Sequences were obtained from peripheral blood.

This chain's CDR3 is CATSEAWISGGYTF. The CDR3 DNA follows: TGTGCCACCAGTGAAGCGTGGATTAGCGGGGGCTACACCTTC. The J gene is TRBJ1-2, the V gene TRBV24-1; D is unclear. CDR3 length equals 14 residues. V lost 4 bases, J lost 8 bases, and 16 bases lay in between. CDR1 is KGHDR and CDR2 is SFDVKD in the germline V gene.